The TCR beta chain described here comes from a study of preoperative IRX-2 immunotherapy in early breast cancer. TCRdb's table, derived via immunoSEQ multiplex PCR, lists solely in-frame clones and lacks some. The sample records about 19,000 clones, 85% being singletons. Sample treatment: preoperative locoregional IRX-2 cytokine immunotherapy. This phase Ib study tested locoregional IRX-2 cytokine immunotherapy given before surgery. The CDR3 covers 15 residues. The trim removed 5 bases at V and 5 bases at J, leaving 7 bases unmatched. CDR1 and CDR2 (germline): MDHEN, SYDVKM. The receptor comes from a human donor with breast cancer. The chain is built from TRBV28 and TRBJ2-7; 12 bases map to TRBD1. This material consisted of lymph node tissue, taken after IRX-2 immunotherapy. The CDR3 sequence: CASSTSGTGGHEQYF. The CDR3, as DNA: TGTGCCAGCAGTACCTCCGGGACAGGGGGCCACGAGCAGTACTTC.